This T cell receptor beta chain was recorded in a study of T-cell reconstitution after alpha-beta-depleted transplantation in children. This clonotype was observed many times. Library preparation (for TCRbeta) was performed with unique molecular identifiers. MiXCR, applied by TCRdb to the PCR reads, yields one record per CDR3 protein. The sample comprises 200,000 to 300,000 distinct CDR3 sequences, more than 10% of which are singletons, and about 2.4% rests with the top ten. This TCR was recovered from a human donor who donated a stem cell graft to a child with acute lymphoblastic leukemia. The source material was PBMCs from the stem cell graft donor, sampled from the stem cell graft.

The CDR3 DNA reads TGCAGCGCCCTCGCGGGGATTCATCAGCCCCAGCATTTT. Translating gives CSALAGIHQPQHF. The chain couples TRBV20-1 to TRBJ1-5; D remains unclear. Germline CDR1 DFQATT, CDR2 SNEGSKA (reference sequence). The CDR3 sequence is 13 residues long.